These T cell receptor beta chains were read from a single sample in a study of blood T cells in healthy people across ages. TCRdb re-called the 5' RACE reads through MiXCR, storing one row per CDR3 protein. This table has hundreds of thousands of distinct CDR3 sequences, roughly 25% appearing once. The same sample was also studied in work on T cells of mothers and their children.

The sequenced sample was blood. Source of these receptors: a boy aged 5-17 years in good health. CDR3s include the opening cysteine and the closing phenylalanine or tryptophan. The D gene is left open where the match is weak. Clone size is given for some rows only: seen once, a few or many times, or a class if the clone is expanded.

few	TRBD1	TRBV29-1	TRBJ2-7	CSIETTGDEQYF	TGCAGCATTGAAACTACAGGGGACGAGCAGTACTTC
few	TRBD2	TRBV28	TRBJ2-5	CASIPGREETQYF	TGTGCCAGCATCCCCGGGAGGGAGGAGACCCAGTACTTC
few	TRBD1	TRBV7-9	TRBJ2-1	CASSLTGGRNNEQFF	TGTGCCAGCAGCTTAACAGGGGGTCGGAACAATGAGCAGTTCTTC
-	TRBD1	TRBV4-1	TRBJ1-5	CASSQAPGQGNNQPQHF	TGCGCCAGCAGCCAAGCCCCGGGACAGGGGAACAATCAGCCCCAGCATTTT
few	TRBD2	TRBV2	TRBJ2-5	CASSVLTGGPWETQYF	TGTGCCAGCAGTGTCCTAACGGGGGGGCCTTGGGAGACCCAGTACTTC
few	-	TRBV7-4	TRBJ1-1	CASRSSGGTRKNTEAFF	TGTGCCAGCAGATCTAGCGGGGGGACCAGAAAGAACACTGAAGCTTTCTTT
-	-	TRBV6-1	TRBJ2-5	CASSDGQTRGETQYF	TGTGCCAGCAGTGATGGACAGACGCGGGGAGAGACCCAGTACTTC
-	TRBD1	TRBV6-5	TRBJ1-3	CASIPQGVHTIYF	TGTGCCAGCATTCCCCAGGGGGTGCACACCATATATTTT
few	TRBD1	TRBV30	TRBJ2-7	CAWRGQGPYEQYF	TGTGCCTGGAGGGGACAGGGCCCCTACGAGCAGTACTTC
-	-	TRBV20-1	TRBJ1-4	CSARDPQRSNGKLFF	TGCAGTGCTAGAGATCCCCAAAGGTCGAATGGAAAACTGTTTTTT
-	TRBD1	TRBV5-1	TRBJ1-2	CASSLGTATNYGYTF	TGCGCCAGCAGCCTCGGGACAGCGACAAACTATGGCTACACCTTC
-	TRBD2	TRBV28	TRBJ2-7	CASSLAGEKTYEQYF	TGTGCCAGCAGTTTGGCGGGGGAAAAAACCTACGAGCAGTACTTC
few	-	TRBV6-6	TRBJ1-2	CASSSSTGNYGYTF	TGTGCCAGCAGTTCATCGACGGGGAACTATGGCTACACCTTC
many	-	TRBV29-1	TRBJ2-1	CSVDYDYNEQFF	TGCAGCGTTGATTACGATTACAATGAGCAGTTCTTC
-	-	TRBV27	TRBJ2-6	CASSRMRGPQPSGANVLTF	TGTGCCAGCAGTCGCATGAGGGGCCCTCAACCCTCTGGGGCCAACGTCCTGACTTTC
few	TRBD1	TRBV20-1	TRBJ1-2	CCAIPGTGRDGYTF	TGCTGTGCTATCCCCGGGACAGGGCGCGATGGCTACACCTTC
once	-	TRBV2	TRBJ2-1	CASNPLAVSGDNEQFF	TGTGCCAGCAACCCCCTGGCGGTTTCTGGGGACAATGAGCAGTTCTTC
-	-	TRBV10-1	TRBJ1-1	CASSEMVGRNTEAFF	TGCGCCAGCAGTGAGATGGTAGGGAGGAACACTGAAGCTTTCTTT
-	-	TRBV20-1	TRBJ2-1	CSASQGSYNEQFF	TGCAGTGCTAGTCAGGGATCCTACAATGAGCAGTTCTTC
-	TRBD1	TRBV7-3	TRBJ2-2	CASSLMTGTTGELFF	TGTGCCAGCAGCCTGATGACAGGGACCACCGGGGAGCTGTTTTTT
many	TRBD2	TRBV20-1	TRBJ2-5	CSARLRGGAGLYETQYF	TGCAGTGCTCGGCTCCGGGGGGGGGCTGGTTTGTATGAGACCCAGTACTTC
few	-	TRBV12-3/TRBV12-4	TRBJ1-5	CASSLAGSSLYQPQHF	TGTGCCAGCAGTTTAGCCGGCAGTTCCCTATATCAGCCCCAGCATTTT
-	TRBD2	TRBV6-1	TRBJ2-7	CASKRGSDEQYF	TGTGCCAGCAAGCGGGGTAGTGACGAGCAGTACTTC
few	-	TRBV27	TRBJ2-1	CASSFNLGYNEQFF	TGTGCCAGCAGTTTTAACCTGGGGTACAATGAGCAGTTCTTC
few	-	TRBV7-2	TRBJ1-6	CASSLGSPSSPLHF	TGTGCCAGCAGCTTAGGGTCCCCTAGTTCACCCCTCCACTTT
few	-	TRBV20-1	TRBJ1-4	CSARDRAADFEKLFF	TGCAGTGCTAGAGATCGCGCCGCGGACTTTGAAAAACTGTTTTTT
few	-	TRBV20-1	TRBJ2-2	CSASRWRGNTGELFF	TGCAGTGCTAGTCGATGGCGGGGGAACACCGGGGAGCTGTTTTTT
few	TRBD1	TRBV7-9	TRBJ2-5	CASSLIQGAGETQYF	TGTGCCAGCAGCCTCATACAGGGGGCAGGAGAGACCCAGTACTTC
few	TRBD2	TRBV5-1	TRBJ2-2	CASSLDASGGANTGELFF	TGCGCCAGCAGCTTGGACGCTAGCGGGGGCGCGAACACCGGGGAGCTGTTTTTT
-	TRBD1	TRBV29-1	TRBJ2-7	CSVEGGTDEQYF	TGCAGCGTTGAAGGTGGGACAGACGAGCAGTACTTC
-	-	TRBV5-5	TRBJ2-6	CASNPGVRPSSGANVLTF	TGTGCCAGCAACCCGGGAGTGAGACCCTCCTCTGGGGCCAACGTCCTGACTTTC
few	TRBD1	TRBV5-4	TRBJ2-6	CASSLGGTAPSGANVLTF	TGTGCCAGCAGCTTGGGAGGGACAGCTCCCTCTGGGGCCAACGTCCTGACTTTC
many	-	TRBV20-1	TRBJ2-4	CSAGTGTLAKNIQYF	TGCAGTGCTGGCACCGGGACATTAGCCAAAAACATTCAGTACTTC
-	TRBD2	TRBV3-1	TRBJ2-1	CASYGGTQTNDQFF	TGTGCCAGCTACGGGGGGACTCAGACGAATGACCAGTTCTTC
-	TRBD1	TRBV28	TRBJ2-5	CASSFRQGVRETQYF	TGTGCCAGCAGTTTCAGACAGGGGGTGAGAGAGACCCAGTACTTC
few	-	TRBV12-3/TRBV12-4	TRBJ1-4	CASSLAWGSEKLFF	TGTGCCAGCAGTTTAGCATGGGGGAGCGAAAAACTGTTTTTT